A selection of T cell receptor beta chains follows, all from one sample in a study of cytomegalovirus exposure and HLA in healthy donors. Using immunoSEQ multiplex PCR, the repertoire was profiled, and TCRdb retains in-frame clones only, with some absent. The profile shows more than 65,000 clones, about 73% of them singletons. The sequenced sample was PBMCs. The receptors were sampled from a woman aged 60 to 75 in good health and CMV-seropositive. Both conserved end residues are part of each CDR3. The D gene is left open where the match is weak. Size tells how often a clone was seen (once, few, many) or the class of an expanded clone, and some rows leave it out.

v_gene,abundance,j_gene,len,d_gene,CDR3nt,CDR3aa
TRBV7-9,NA,TRBJ1-2,13,NA,TGTGCCAGCGCCGACATGGCGGGCTATGGCTACACCTTC,CASADMAGYGYTF
TRBV4-1,few,TRBJ2-1,15,NA,TGCGCCAGCAGCCCCCGAGGCTTACCCTACAATGAGCAGTTCTTC,CASSPRGLPYNEQFF
TRBV2,NA,TRBJ2-1,18,TRBD2,TGTGCCAGCATGAAAAGGACTAGCGGGGTAAGCTCCTACAATGAGCAGTTCTTC,CASMKRTSGVSSYNEQFF
TRBV5-1,few,TRBJ1-1,17,NA,TGCGCCAGCAGCTTACTGCGTAACAGGATATGGAACACTGAAGCTTTCTTT,CASSLLRNRIWNTEAFF
TRBV29-1,NA,TRBJ1-2,13,NA,TGCAGCGTTGGGGAGGCGGACGGCTATGGCTACACCTTC,CSVGEADGYGYTF
TRBV6-1,NA,TRBJ1-6,16,TRBD1,TGTGCCAGCAGTGAGATTTTGGGGACAGGGCGGTCACCCCTCCACTTT,CASSEILGTGRSPLHF
TRBV5-5,NA,TRBJ2-7,14,TRBD1,TGTGCCAGCAGCTTGACAGGGGCCACCTACGAGCAGTACTTC,CASSLTGATYEQYF
TRBV4-1,few,TRBJ2-3,17,NA,TGCGCCAGCAGCCAAGATAGGGGAAGCACTCCCACAGATACGCAGTATTTT,CASSQDRGSTPTDTQYF
TRBV6-1,NA,TRBJ1-2,13,NA,TGTGCCAGCAGTGAAACCGGGGACTATGGCTACACCTTC,CASSETGDYGYTF
TRBV5-1,NA,TRBJ1-2,13,NA,TGCGCCAGCAGCTTGCTGGGGGCGAATGGCTACACCTTC,CASSLLGANGYTF
TRBV19,once,TRBJ1-1,13,NA,TGTGCCAGTAGTATTCCCCAGGGGTCGACGACTTTCTTT,CASSIPQGSTTFF
TRBV18,NA,TRBJ1-1,17,NA,TGTGCCAGCTCACCACGTCCAGTTACCTCTCGGGACACTGAAGCTTTCTTT,CASSPRPVTSRDTEAFF
TRBV7-9,few,TRBJ1-1,13,NA,TGTGCCAGCAGCAATCAGGGTCCGGCCGAAGCTTTCTTT,CASSNQGPAEAFF
TRBV6-1,NA,TRBJ2-5,14,TRBD2,TGTGCCAGCAGTGCCGGGACTAGCAAAGAGACCCAGTACTTC,CASSAGTSKETQYF
TRBV28,NA,TRBJ1-1,13,NA,TGTGCCAGCAAGAGGGCAGCTAGCACTGAAGCTTTCTTT,CASKRAASTEAFF
TRBV2,NA,TRBJ2-3,13,NA,TGTGCCAGCAGGGAACGCGGCACAGATACGCAGTATTTT,CASRERGTDTQYF
TRBV2,NA,TRBJ1-4,16,TRBD1,TGTGCCACCCAGGGGGCCAAGGGGCGCCCTAATGAAAAACTGTTTTTT,CATQGAKGRPNEKLFF
TRBV2,NA,TRBJ1-1,14,NA,TGTGCCAGCAGGCCCGCCAGGGGCGGAAACGAAGCTTTCTTT,CASRPARGGNEAFF
TRBV6-1,few,TRBJ1-2,11,NA,TGTGCCAGCAGTGAACCTTATGGCTACACCTTC,CASSEPYGYTF
TRBV5-4,few,TRBJ1-1,14,NA,TGTGCCAGCAGCTGGGACTCCATGAACACTGAAGCTTTCTTT,CASSWDSMNTEAFF
TRBV6-1,NA,TRBJ2-2,14,NA,TGTGCCAGCAGTGAACTTGCTAGCCCCGGGGAGCTGTTTTTT,CASSELASPGELFF
TRBV11-3,NA,TRBJ2-7,13,NA,TGTGCCAGCAGCTTACTGCTGGGGAGCGAGCAGTACTTC,CASSLLLGSEQYF
TRBV5-1,once,TRBJ1-6,14,TRBD1,TGCGCCAGCAGCGAGACAGGGGGGTATTCACCCCTCCACTTT,CASSETGGYSPLHF
TRBV6-5,NA,TRBJ1-1,15,NA,TGTGCCAGCAGTTCAAAAGGGGCGCGGAACACTGAAGCTTTCTTT,CASSSKGARNTEAFF
TRBV6-6,many,TRBJ1-1,11,NA,TGTGCCAGCACGGAGGGCACTGAAGCTTTCTTT,CASTEGTEAFF
TRBV6-6,NA,TRBJ2-7,16,TRBD2,TGTGCCAGCTTCCCAGCCCCCCGACTAGCGGGGAGGGAGCAGTACTTC,CASFPAPRLAGREQYF
TRBV29-1,NA,TRBJ2-1,17,TRBD1,TGCAGCGGCGTGGGGGGACAGGGGGCGCGGGAGCGCCCTGAGCAGTTCTTC,CSGVGGQGARERPEQFF
TRBV6-1,medium-sized,TRBJ1-2,13,TRBD1,TGTGCCAGCCAAGACAGGGGCACCTATGGCTACACCTTC,CASQDRGTYGYTF
TRBV5-1,few,TRBJ2-2,14,NA,TGCGCCAGCAGCTTGACTGAAAACACCGGGGAGCTGTTTTTT,CASSLTENTGELFF
TRBV2,NA,TRBJ1-2,13,NA,TGTGCCAGCAGTGATACAGGATTCTATGGCTACACCTTC,CASSDTGFYGYTF
TRBV30,NA,TRBJ2-7,16,NA,TGTGCCTGGAGTGTCCGTTTGGGGGCTGGCTCCTACGAGCAGTACTTC,CAWSVRLGAGSYEQYF
TRBV7-9,few,TRBJ1-1,13,TRBD1,TGTGCCAGCAGGGGGACAGTGGACACTGAAGCTTTCTTT,CASRGTVDTEAFF
TRBV18,NA,TRBJ1-1,13,NA,TGTGCCAGCTCCACCAGTGATAAAACTGAAGCTTTCTTT,CASSTSDKTEAFF
TRBV5-6,NA,TRBJ2-2,13,NA,TGTGCCAGCAGCCGGGACACCACCGGGGAGCTGTTTTTT,CASSRDTTGELFF
TRBV19,NA,TRBJ2-2,12,NA,TGTGCCAGTAGTATGGGGCTCTTTGAGCTGTTTTTT,CASSMGLFELFF
TRBV5-1,NA,TRBJ1-3,15,NA,TGCGCCAGCAGCTTTGGTCAGGGGTCGGGAAACACCATATATTTT,CASSFGQGSGNTIYF
TRBV5-1,once,TRBJ1-1,14,NA,TGCGCCAGCAGCTTGGATCCGGTAAACACTGAAGCTTTCTTT,CASSLDPVNTEAFF
TRBV6-5,NA,TRBJ2-1,14,TRBD1,TGTGCCAGCAGTTATACAGGGGGGCATAATGAGCAGTTCTTC,CASSYTGGHNEQFF
TRBV27,once,TRBJ2-3,15,NA,TGTGCCAGCAGTTTACTCTCCCAGGGGGGAGATACGCAGTATTTT,CASSLLSQGGDTQYF
TRBV5-1,NA,TRBJ2-7,14,NA,TGCGCCAGCAGCTTGGAAAATCTTCTCTACGAGCAGTACTTC,CASSLENLLYEQYF
TRBV4-2,NA,TRBJ2-1,13,NA,TGTGCCAGCAGCCAAGAAGGTAGCGGTGAGCAGTTCTTC,CASSQEGSGEQFF